These 8 T cell receptor beta chains came from one sample sequenced in a study of cytomegalovirus exposure and HLA in healthy donors. Produced via immunoSEQ multiplex PCR; TCRdb's table is partial and in-frame only. There are a few hundred thousand clones in the sample; 88% occur only once, and roughly 1% lies in the top ten. The sample comprised PBMCs. The receptor set was obtained from a young woman in good health and CMV-seronegative.

The gene calls are TRBV29-1 and TRBJ2-7; D perhaps matches TRBD2 (6 bases). From germline, CDR1 is SQVTM and CDR2 ANQGSEA. V was clipped by 6 bases and J by 1 base, with 10 bases between them. The CDR3 has 12 amino acids. CDR3 region: CSVAGGSYEQYF. The DNA of the CDR3 is TGCAGCGTGGCCGGGGGATCCTACGAGCAGTACTTC.

This clone was seen only once. This chain uses TRBV5-5 with TRBJ1-4, with 7 bases lining up with TRBD1. The CDR3 sequence is 15 residues long. Trimming took 2 bases from V and 5 from J; bases not matched to a gene: 6. Germline assignment: CDR1 SGHKS and CDR2 YYEKEE (reference sequence). Written as DNA, the CDR3 is TGTGCCAGCAGCTTCTCGGGACAGACGAATGAAAAACTGTTTTTT. Protein: CASSFSGQTNEKLFF.

The J gene is TRBJ2-5, the V gene TRBV14; the D gene is possibly TRBD2 (5 bases). V lost 0 bases and J 5 bases, leaving 19 bases between the germline ends. There are 17 residues in the CDR3. Per the germline V gene, CDR1 is SGHDN and CDR2 is FVKESK. CDR3 residues: CASSQDSPIVGEETQYF. CDR3 nucleotide sequence: TGTGCCAGCAGCCAAGACTCCCCTATCGTGGGAGAGGAGACCCAGTACTTC.

The gene calls are TRBV28 and TRBJ2-7; TRBD2 matches 11 bases. Trimming at V came to 2 bases and at J to 3 bases, leaving 12 bases not matched to a gene. The CDR3 runs 18 residues. Germline values: CDR1 MDHEN, CDR2 SYDVKM. CDR3 loop: CASSLEPALAGVFYEQYF. In nucleotides, the CDR3 is TGTGCCAGCAGTTTAGAGCCGGCACTAGCGGGAGTTTTCTACGAGCAGTACTTC.

The gene calls are TRBV28 and TRBJ2-2; TRBD2 aligns across 12 bases. Germline V gives CDR1 MDHEN, CDR2 SYDVKM. There are 15 residues in the CDR3. The junction had 4 bases not matched to a gene; V was cut back by 5 bases and J by 6 bases. CDR3 DNA: TGTGCCAGCAGTCAGAGGACTAGCGGGGCCGGGGAGCTGTTTTTT. It encodes CASSQRTSGAGELFF.

The chain is built from TRBV7-7 and TRBJ2-3; maybe TRBD2 (6 bases). V was cut by 5 bases and J by 4 bases, with 10 bases left in between. Germline loops: CDR1 SSHAT, CDR2 FNYEAQ (reference sequence). The CDR3 has 13 amino acids. The CDR3 loop reads CASSTRLADTQYF. In DNA, the CDR3 is TGTGCCAGCAGCACCCGACTAGCAGATACGCAGTATTTT.

This clone is a singleton in its sample. The rearrangement uses TRBV25-1 and TRBJ2-5, with D tentatively TRBD2 (5 bases). The CDR3 has 12 amino acids. Germline CDR1 MGHDK, CDR2 SYGVNS. Trimming took 4 bases from V and 5 from J, leaving 8 bases between them. CDR3 in DNA: TGTGCCAGCAGTGGACTAACCGAGACCCAGTACTTC. It encodes CASSGLTETQYF.

CDR3 in amino acids: CASSPRGVPGNTEAFF. In DNA, the CDR3 is TGTGCCAGCAGCCCCCGTGGCGTCCCGGGGAACACTGAAGCTTTCTTT. The rearrangement uses TRBV9 and TRBJ1-1; D call uncertain. Between the trimmed V and J ends, which lost 4 bases and 1 base, there was a span of 17 bases. Germline V CDR1 and CDR2: SGDLS, YYNGEE. The CDR3 runs to 16 residues.